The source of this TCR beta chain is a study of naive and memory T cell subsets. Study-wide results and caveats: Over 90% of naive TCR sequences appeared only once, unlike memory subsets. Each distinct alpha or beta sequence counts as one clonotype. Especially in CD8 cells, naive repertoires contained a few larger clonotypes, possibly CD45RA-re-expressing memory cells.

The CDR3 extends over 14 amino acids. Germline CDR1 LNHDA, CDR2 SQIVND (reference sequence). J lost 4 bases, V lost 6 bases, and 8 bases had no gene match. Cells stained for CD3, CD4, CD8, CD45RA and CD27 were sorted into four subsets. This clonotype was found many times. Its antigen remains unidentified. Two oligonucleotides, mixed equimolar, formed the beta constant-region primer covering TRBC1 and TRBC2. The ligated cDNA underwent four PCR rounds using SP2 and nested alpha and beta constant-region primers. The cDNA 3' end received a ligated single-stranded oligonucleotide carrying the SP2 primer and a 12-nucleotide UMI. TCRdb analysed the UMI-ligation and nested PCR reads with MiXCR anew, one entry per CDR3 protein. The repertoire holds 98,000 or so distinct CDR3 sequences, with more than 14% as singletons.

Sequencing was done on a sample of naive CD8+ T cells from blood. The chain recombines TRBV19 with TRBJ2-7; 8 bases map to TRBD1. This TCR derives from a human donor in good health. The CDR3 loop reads CASSPGTGLYEQYF. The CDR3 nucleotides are TGTGCCAGTAGCCCCGGGACAGGCCTATACGAGCAGTACTTC. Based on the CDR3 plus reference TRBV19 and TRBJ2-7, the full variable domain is DGGITQSPKYLFRKEGQNVTLSCEQNLNHDAMYWYRQDPGQGLRLIYYSQIVNDFQKGDIAEGYSVSREKKESFPLTVTSAQKNPTAFYLCASSPGTGLYEQYFGPGTRLTVT.